The entry below describes one T cell receptor (beta chain). The antigen is not known. Trimming removed 2 bases from V and 3 bases from J, with 8 bases in between. This CDR3 region has 13 residues. The germline CDR1 and CDR2 sequences are KGHSH and LQKENI. These data originate in a study of T cell responses to AZD1222 COVID-19 vaccine. Study-wide points: Targets within unmutated variant regions were reportedly found for nearly half of spike-specific TCRs. Spike-specific TCR breadth and depth were elevated following two AZD1222 doses. Baseline seropositives among AZD1222 recipients totaled only five to seven.

Profiled with immunoSEQ multiplex PCR; TCRdb holds only in-frame clones, not every one. This table has approximately 42,000 clones, approximately 89% appearing once. The chain joins TRBV18 to TRBJ2-7; TRBD1 might be the D (5 bases). This TCR derives from an adult who received the AZD1222 COVID-19 vaccine. Sequenced here: peripheral blood, sampled 28 days after the second AZD1222 dose. The CDR3 DNA follows: TGTGCCAGCTCACCAGGGGCAGGCTACGAGCAGTACTTC. Its protein product is CASSPGAGYEQYF.